A single T cell receptor (beta chain) is shown here with its context. The entry originates in a study of blood T cell repertoires in COVID-19. The overall study: Samples taken during acute and convalescent COVID-19 were collected in the United States, Italy and Spain.

There are 13 residues in the CDR3. Trimming stripped 4 bases from V and 7 bases from J, with 14 bases between. Germline V CDR1 and CDR2: MNHNY, SVGAGI (reference sequence). Measured with immunoSEQ multiplex PCR; TCRdb has only the in-frame clones, and not every one. The data show a few hundred thousand clones, about 83% seen once. The TCR originated in a woman aged 45-60 years with acute or convalescent COVID-19. This chain uses TRBV6-6 with TRBJ2-7; possibly TRBD2 for D (7 bases). Sequenced sample: peripheral blood. The CDR3, as DNA: TGTGCCAGCAGTTCACGGGGGGCGGTTGAGCAGTACGTC. Protein product: CASSSRGAVEQYV.